Below, 27 T cell receptor beta chains from the same sample are listed, as sequenced in a study of T cell repertoires in cytomegalovirus infection. From the reads, TCRdb called clonotypes with MiXCR, one entry per CDR3 protein. The table records about 570,000 distinct CDR3 sequences, about 39% of them present only once. No antigens are known for them. The material was cultured PBMCs, obtained from culture after CMV antigen stimulation. These receptors all stem from a human donor in good health (CMV status not recorded). Some clones in this sample may be carry-over from other donors' samples.

The chain joins TRBV6-1 to TRBJ2-5; D is ambiguous. V was shortened by 3 bases and J by 1 base, with 15 bases between the two germline ends. The CDR3 length is 16 residues. The germline V gene has CDR1 MNHNS and CDR2 SASEGT. CDR3 nucleotide sequence: TGTGCCAGCAGTGATAGGCCTGGCGAGGCCCAAGAGACCCAGTACTTC. The encoded protein is CASSDRPGEAQETQYF.

The V and J genes are TRBV7-6 and TRBJ1-2, with 8 bases that match TRBD1. Germline assignment: CDR1 SGHVS and CDR2 FNYEAQ. This CDR3 region has 13 residues. V dropped 5 bases and J dropped 8; count of bases not matched to a gene: 7. CDR3 amino acids: CASSLQGDTGYTF. In DNA, the CDR3 is TGTGCCAGCAGCCTACAGGGGGATACGGGCTACACCTTC.

The V call is TRBV20-1, the J call TRBJ2-1, with D possibly TRBD2 on 6 matching bases. The V end lost 6 bases, the J end lost 7 bases, and 13 bases lay between the germline ends. The CDR3 runs to 12 residues. CDR1 DFQATT and CDR2 SNEGSKA come from the germline V gene (reference sequence). CDR3 sequence (DNA): TGCAGTGCCCCCTCAAGCGGGAATGAGCAGTTCTTC. It codes for CSAPSSGNEQFF.

In this sample, this clonotype turned up a few times. This chain uses TRBV12-3 or TRBV12-4 with TRBJ2-5; TRBD2 might be the D (5 bases). CDR3 length: 15 amino acids. V lost 1 base to trimming and J lost 5 bases, with 14 bases between them. The CDR3 sequence: CASSLDGKPGETQYF. The DNA for the CDR3 is TGTGCCAGCAGTTTAGATGGGAAGCCGGGGGAGACCCAGTACTTC.

This clonotype was observed a few times. V gene TRBV10-3 combines with J gene TRBJ2-1; 11 positions match TRBD2. V was clipped by 6 bases and J by 6 bases; unmatched bases: 4. CDR1 is ENHRY and CDR2 is SYGVKD in the germline V gene. The CDR3 runs 14 residues. CDR3 sequence (DNA): TGTGCCATCAGACTAGCGGGAGCCACCAATGAGCAGTTCTTC. Its protein is CAIRLAGATNEQFF.

DNA of the CDR3: TGTGCCAGCAGCGAAACAGGGGATAGCGAGCAGTACTTC. Amino acids: CASSETGDSEQYF. The chain carries TRBV2 and TRBJ2-7, with TRBD1 matching 7 bases. V shed 6 bases, J shed 6 bases, and the junction held 8 bases outside the gene matches. Germline assignment: CDR1 SNHLY and CDR2 FYNNEI. This CDR3 has 13 amino acids. Looking up the rest from reference TRBV2 and TRBJ2-7 gives the full variable domain: EPEVTQTPSHQVTQMGQEVILRCVPISNHLYFYWYRQILGQKVEFLVSFYNNEISEKSEIFDDQFSVERPDGSNFTLKIRSTKLEDSAMYFCASSETGDSEQYFGPGTRLTVT.

The chain carries TRBV5-5 and TRBJ2-2; the D gene is possibly TRBD2 (6 bases). The V end was cut by 0 bases, the J end by 8 bases, with 17 bases between. The germline V gene has CDR1 SGHKS and CDR2 YYEKEE (reference sequence). This CDR3 is 16 amino acids long. Here the CDR3 reads CASSLAATSLSGELFF. The CDR3 DNA reads as TGTGCCAGCAGCTTGGCAGCGACTAGTCTCTCGGGGGAGCTGTTTTTT.

The chain recombines TRBV7-9 with TRBJ2-7; the match to TRBD1 covers 9 bases. CDR1 SEHNR and CDR2 FQNEAQ come from the germline V gene (reference sequence). The V segment lost 5 bases and the J segment 2 bases; nucleotides outside the gene matches: 4. This CDR3 region has 14 residues. CDR3 loop: CASSARDRAYEQYF. CDR3 nucleotide sequence: TGTGCCAGCAGCGCCCGGGACAGGGCCTACGAGCAGTACTTC.

This chain links TRBV10-3 with TRBJ2-7; D unresolved. V lost 10 bases and J lost 0, with 19 bases in between. CDR3 length: 15 amino acids. Germline lookup yields CDR1 ENHRY and CDR2 SYGVKD. CDR3 DNA: TGTGCCACCGCGGATCGTGGCAGAAGCTCCTACGAGCAGTACTTC. It yields the protein CATADRGRSSYEQYF.

This clonotype was seen a few times. J is TRBJ2-1 and V is TRBV5-1; D remains ambiguous. Germline V lookup: CDR1 SGHRS, CDR2 YFSETQ. The length of the CDR3 is 15 residues. V lost 0 bases, J lost 2 bases, and 9 bases lay in between. This CDR3 reads CASSLEGMAYNEQFF. The CDR3 coding sequence is TGCGCCAGCAGCTTGGAAGGGATGGCCTACAATGAGCAGTTCTTC.

The J gene is TRBJ2-2, the V gene TRBV27, with D tentatively TRBD2 (5 bases). CDR1 MNHEY and CDR2 SMNVEV come from the germline V gene (reference sequence). This CDR3 is built from 15 residues. Trimming took 4 bases from V and 4 from J, leaving 13 bases between them. The chain's CDR3 is CASSSVGVPTGELFF. As DNA, the CDR3 is TGTGCCAGCAGTTCCGTCGGGGTACCCACCGGGGAGCTGTTTTTT.

The CDR3 region is CASSQPSGTGQFF. CDR3 bases: TGCGCCAGCAGCCAACCTAGCGGGACAGGGCAGTTCTTC. J is TRBJ2-1 and V is TRBV4-3; TRBD2 might be the D (9 bases). The CDR3 totals 13 residues. Germline V lookup: CDR1 LGHNA, CDR2 YSLEER. Trimming took 2 bases from V and 12 from J, leaving 14 bases between them.

This clonotype was observed a few times. This sequence joins TRBV7-2 and TRBJ2-1; possibly TRBD2 for D (7 bases). V gave up 5 bases and J gave up 9 bases, with 17 bases separating them. This CDR3 is 14 amino acids long. Germline values: CDR1 SGHTA, CDR2 FQGNSA. CDR3 sequence reads: CASSTRGAYGEQFF. The CDR3, as DNA: TGTGCCAGCAGCACTCGGGGGGCGTATGGTGAGCAGTTCTTC.

This clonotype was seen only a few times. The rearrangement links TRBV7-2 to TRBJ2-1, with D possibly matching TRBD2 (6 bases). The CDR3 loop spans 14 amino acids. Germline values: CDR1 SGHTA, CDR2 FQGNSA. The V gene lost 4 bases and the J gene lost 10 bases, with 17 bases spanning the gap. This chain's CDR3 is CASSYGTGRSEQFF. CDR3 coding DNA: TGTGCCAGCAGCTACGGGACTGGGAGAAGCGAGCAGTTCTTC.

The genes are TRBV28 and TRBJ1-5; tentatively, D is TRBD1 (5 bases). The CDR3 runs 15 residues. In germline, CDR1 is MDHEN, CDR2 SYDVKM. V was trimmed by 5 bases and J by 3 bases, leaving 14 bases between them. CDR3 sequence (DNA): TGTGCCAGCAGTCGAACAACAGGTTACAATCAGCCCCAGCATTTT. Its translation: CASSRTTGYNQPQHF.

V and J are TRBV11-3 and TRBJ1-4, with D hard to call. Trimming shortened V by 0 bases and J by 5 bases, and 13 bases separated the two germline ends. The germline CDR1 and CDR2 sequences are SGHNT and YENEEA. This CDR3 contains 16 residues. CDR3 protein: CASSLDGGKTNEKLFF. The CDR3 nucleotides are TGTGCCAGCAGCTTAGATGGCGGGAAGACCAATGAAAAACTGTTTTTT.

This clonotype appeared a few times. The chain carries TRBV7-6 and TRBJ2-7; weak D call: TRBD2 (6 bases). Trimming left V 3 bases short and J 2 bases short, with 8 bases between. The CDR3 length is 13 residues. Germline V CDR1 and CDR2: SGHVS, FNYEAQ. CDR3 nucleotides: TGTGCCAGCAGCTTCAGCGGGCCCTACGAGCAGTACTTC. Residues: CASSFSGPYEQYF.

This clonotype is a singleton in its sample. The chain carries TRBV7-6 and TRBJ2-3; D is uncertain. Trimming took off 3 bases at V and 6 bases at J, with 13 bases between the two ends. CDR3 length: 14 residues. Germline V gene sequence: CDR1 SGHVS, CDR2 FNYEAQ. CDR3 DNA: TGTGCCAGCAGCTTTGGCAGTGCATTGGATACGCAGTATTTT. It encodes CASSFGSALDTQYF.

The J gene is TRBJ2-2, the V gene TRBV4-2, with D maybe TRBD1 (6 bases). The CDR3 consists of 16 residues. Germline CDR1 LGHNA, CDR2 YNFKEQ. V lost 4 bases and J 0 bases, leaving 12 bases between the germline ends. The CDR3 protein is CASSPFGTTNTGELFF. CDR3 coding DNA: TGTGCCAGCAGCCCCTTCGGGACAACGAACACCGGGGAGCTGTTTTTT.

This clonotype was seen more than once but under ten times. The rearrangement links TRBV11-2 to TRBJ2-7; 7 nucleotides line up with TRBD1. The CDR3 totals 16 residues. J gave up 3 bases and V 5 bases, and 13 bases lay outside the gene matches. Germline CDR1 SGHAT, CDR2 FQNNGV. The CDR3 protein is CASSNYRGPGLYEQYF. The CDR3 region has the DNA TGTGCCAGCAGCAATTACAGGGGTCCTGGGCTCTACGAGCAGTACTTC.

This clonotype was detected a few times. The rearrangement joins TRBV12-3 or TRBV12-4 to TRBJ1-5, with unresolved D. The CDR3 consists of 15 residues. Trimming took 3 bases from V and 2 from J, leaving 11 bases between them. The CDR3 bases are TGTGCCAGCAGTTTTGAGGGAATGGGCAATCAGCCCCAGCATTTT. Protein sequence: CASSFEGMGNQPQHF.

This clonotype turned up a few times. J is TRBJ2-5 and V is TRBV10-3, with D possibly called TRBD1 or TRBD2 (6 bases each). Germline V CDR1 and CDR2: ENHRY, SYGVKD. The CDR3 loop spans 11 amino acids. V was pared by 11 bases and J by 4 bases, with 11 bases between. The CDR3 nucleotides are TGTGCCGCACAGGGAGGAGAGACCCAGTACTTC. Translation gives CAAQGGETQYF.

The rearrangement links TRBV14 to TRBJ2-2; the D is unclear. CDR1 SGHDN and CDR2 FVKESK come from the germline V gene. Trimming removed 6 bases from V and 8 bases from J, with 16 bases in between. The CDR3 totals 14 residues. In DNA form, the CDR3 reads TGTGCCAGCAGTCCAACAACCCCGTCGGGGGAGCTGTTTTTT. Residues: CASSPTTPSGELFF.

V and J are TRBV19 and TRBJ2-3, with a weak D call TRBD2 (5 bases). V dropped 3 bases and J dropped 2 bases, with 9 bases sitting between them. The CDR3 contains 14 residues. Germline CDR1 LNHDA, CDR2 SQIVND (reference sequence). The CDR3, as DNA: TGTGCCAGTAGTATCCGACTACCCACAGATACGCAGTATTTT. Translated, it gives CASSIRLPTDTQYF.

This rearrangement joins TRBV24-1 to TRBJ2-3; D is tentatively TRBD1 or TRBD2 (5 bases each). Germline CDR1 KGHDR, CDR2 SFDVKD. CDR3 length: 15 residues. The ends were cut back, 4 bases at V and 1 base at J, with 11 bases in the middle. For the CDR3, the DNA is TGTGCCACCAGTGAGAGCGGACAAGGCACAGATACGCAGTATTTT. Translation: CATSESGQGTDTQYF.

V is TRBV10-3 and J is TRBJ2-7, with 7 bases that match TRBD1. The CDR3 length is 13 residues. J lost 1 base, V lost 4 bases, and 1 base had no gene match. Germline lookup yields CDR1 ENHRY and CDR2 SYGVKD. As DNA, the CDR3 is TGTGCCATCAGTGGACAGGGTTCCTACGAGCAGTACTTC. It codes for CAISGQGSYEQYF.

The DNA of the CDR3 is TGCAGTGCTAGACCTGGGGGACTAGCGGGGGGGCTCCGGCCGGGCACAGATACGCAGTATTTT. Its protein is CSARPGGLAGGLRPGTDTQYF. The J gene is TRBJ2-3, the V gene TRBV20-1, with 16 bases identical to TRBD2. CDR3 length equals 21 residues. V lost 2 bases, J lost 1 base, and 15 bases stayed unmatched. In germline, CDR1 is DFQATT, CDR2 SNEGSKA (reference sequence).